This TCR beta chain stems from a study of blood T cells in healthy people across ages. This clonotype was detected only a few times. A second about 7 to 11 cycle PCR used barcoded and J-beta primers. Carrying 12 random nucleotides, a template-switch adaptor labeled each individual cDNA molecule. TCRdb called the 5' RACE reads again in MiXCR, with one record for every CDR3 protein. In the table there are some 760,000 distinct CDR3 sequences, more than 20% of which are singletons. CDR1 is LGHNA, CDR2 YSLEER, per germline. The germline V and J ends were trimmed by 0 bases and 3 bases, with 12 bases remaining between them. This CDR3 contains 17 residues. A further study also used this sample, focusing on T cells of mothers and their children. That paper adds: Barcodes for each sample and 2-4 random nucleotides were added by the M1S primer used in the second PCR.

The sequencing input was blood. The gene calls are TRBV4-3 and TRBJ1-6, with a tentative D call TRBD1 (6 bases). The receptor's source is a boy aged 5-17 years in good health. CDR3 nucleotides: TGCGCCAGCAGCCAAGATACAGGGACCAACTATAATTCACCCCTCCACTTT. It specifies CASSQDTGTNYNSPLHF.